Below, 24 T cell receptor beta chains from the same sample are listed, as sequenced in a study of regulatory T cells in long-lasting Graves disease. Arm-PCR with iRepertoire HTBI primers amplified the CDR3 regions for these TCR beta libraries. TCRdb re-derived calls from the multiplex PCR reads in MiXCR, one entry per CDR3 protein. The sample holds a few hundred thousand distinct CDR3 sequences; around a sixth are singletons and the top ten take 12% to 15%. Time point of the sample: newly diagnosed GD, antithyroid drugs for less than 3 months. The TCR library was prepared using RNA isolated from PBMCs. These data were also filed under a second study, of T cells in Graves' hyperthyroidism and ophthalmopathy.

Sequences were derived from peripheral blood mononuclear cells (PBMCs), sampled at new diagnosis, from a patient treated with antithyroid drugs. The source is a woman in her 30s with Graves disease.

There are many counts of this clonotype. The CDR3 is CASSLEGGEAFF. The CDR3, as DNA: TGCGCCAGCAGCTTGGAGGGAGGCGAAGCTTTCTTT. The chain recombines TRBV5-1 with TRBJ1-1; D gene uncertain. This CDR3 has 12 residues. Germline V CDR1 and CDR2: SGHRS, YFSETQ. The germline V and J ends were trimmed by 0 bases and 8 bases, with 8 bases remaining between them.

This clonotype came up once. The germline gene is not matched at one end of the junction; a read error may be the cause. V and J are TRBV12-3 or TRBV12-4 and TRBJ1-2, with D possibly matching TRBD1 (5 bases). CDR3 length: 15 amino acids. CDR3 sequence reads: CASSTLKTANYGYAF. The CDR3 nucleotides are TGCGCCAGCAGTACCCTGAAGACAGCTAACTATGGCTACGCCTTC.

This clonotype has at least ten counts. V gene TRBV6-2 or TRBV6-3 combines with J gene TRBJ1-1, with D perhaps TRBD1 (5 bases). The CDR3 is 14 amino acids. Germline V CDR1 and CDR2: MNHEY, SVGEGT. Trimming took off 7 bases at V and 4 bases at J, with 16 bases between the two ends. Here the CDR3 DNA reads TGTGCCAGCAAAAGGGACTATAGAGGCACTGAAGCTTTCTTT. Its translation is CASKRDYRGTEAFF.

This clonotype occurred many times. The V gene is TRBV2, the J gene TRBJ1-2; a possible D gene is TRBD1 (6 bases). Trimming removed 1 base from V and 6 bases from J, with 15 bases in between. The CDR3 extends over 15 amino acids. Germline CDR1 reads SNHLY; CDR2 reads FYNNEI. The CDR3 reads CASSEEGGQRDGYTF. CDR3 nucleotide sequence: TGTGCCAGCAGTGAAGAGGGGGGACAAAGGGATGGCTACACCTTC.

Regarding this clonotype: This may be a read error: a much more frequent sequence differs by one nucleotide. This CDR3 is missing its conserved last phenylalanine or tryptophan, likely due to a read error. The V and J genes are TRBV2 and TRBJ1-5; no clear D. This CDR3 contains 18 residues. V was clipped by 6 bases and J by 1 base, with 22 bases between them. Germline V gene sequence: CDR1 SNHLY, CDR2 FYNNEI. The CDR3 sequence is CASRDDAEGGLSNQPQHL. For the CDR3, the DNA is TGTGCCAGCAGAGACGATGCGGAGGGTGGGCTAAGCAATCAGCCCCAGCATCTT.

This clonotype was observed many times. This chain connects TRBV20-1 to TRBJ1-2; D is possibly TRBD1 (6 bases). CDR3 length: 15 amino acids. Germline values: CDR1 DFQATT, CDR2 SNEGSKA (reference sequence). The V end lost 5 bases, the J end lost 8 bases, and 24 bases lay between the germline ends. The CDR3 DNA follows: TGCAGTGCTGTTGATTACAGGGCGGAAGGAGTCGGCTACACCTTC. Protein: CSAVDYRAEGVGYTF.

This clonotype has only a few counts. This sequence joins TRBV12-3 or TRBV12-4 and TRBJ2-4; D unclear. V was pared by 4 bases and J by 0 bases, with 13 bases between. This CDR3 is 16 amino acids long. The CDR3 coding sequence is TGTGCCAGCAGTTCCCCCAGTCAAGGAGCCAAAAACATTCAGTACTTC. Translation: CASSSPSQGAKNIQYF.

J is TRBJ2-2 and V is TRBV2; D is unresolved. V was trimmed by 6 bases and J by 0 bases, leaving 5 bases between them. The CDR3 totals 13 residues. Germline V gene sequence: CDR1 SNHLY, CDR2 FYNNEI. CDR3 nucleotides: TGTGCCAGCAGAGCAACGAACACCGGGGAGCTGTTTTTT. Translation gives CASRATNTGELFF.

This clonotype was counted many times. This chain uses TRBV3-1 with TRBJ1-2; D is undetermined. The germline CDR1 and CDR2 sequences are LGHDT and YNNKEL (reference sequence). The V end was cut by 10 bases, the J end by 8 bases, with 20 bases between. This CDR3 comprises 13 residues. The CDR3, as DNA: TGTGCCACCAAGTCCGCGGGGAATGACGGCTACACCTTC. Translated, it gives CATKSAGNDGYTF.

This chain joins TRBV9 and TRBJ2-3; D is tentatively TRBD1 or TRBD2 (5 bases each). V was pared by 4 bases and J by 4 bases, with 28 bases between. The CDR3 is 19 residues long. Germline V lookup: CDR1 SGDLS, CDR2 YYNGEE. The CDR3 DNA reads as TGTGCCAGCAGCCTCTGGGAGTCGACGAAAATCACCAGGGCAGATACGCAGTATTTT. As protein: CASSLWESTKITRADTQYF.

This clonotype was observed many times. The chain combines TRBV5-1 with TRBJ1-4; 7 nucleotides line up with TRBD1. CDR1 and CDR2 from the germline V gene are SGHRS and YFSETQ. The ends lost 4 bases at V and 10 bases at J; junction bases unmatched: 10. CDR3 size: 14 residues. DNA of the CDR3: TGCGCCAGCAGCGCGGGACAGCAAGTTGGAAAACTGTTTTTT. Amino acids: CASSAGQQVGKLFF.

This clonotype came up a few times. This chain connects TRBV6-5 to TRBJ1-6; a weak D match, TRBD1 (6 bases). The CDR3 is 15 residues long. Deletions cut 4 bases from V and 7 bases from J, with 14 bases between. Germline-derived CDR1 and CDR2 are MNHEY and SVGAGI. The CDR3 bases are TGTGCCAGCAGTTTGGGGGGGGCAGGGAATTCACCCCTCCACTTT. Translation: CASSLGGAGNSPLHF.

In this sample, this clonotype turned up many times. This chain joins TRBV15 and TRBJ1-4; TRBD1 is a possible D gene (6 bases). The germline V and J ends were trimmed by 2 bases and 8 bases, with 21 bases remaining between them. Germline V CDR1 and CDR2: LNHNV, YYDKDF (reference sequence). CDR3 length equals 17 residues. The CDR3 bases are TGTGCCACCAGCAGACCGGGACTCAGGGGTGGGGCGGAAAAACTGTTTTTT. Its protein is CATSRPGLRGGAEKLFF. The entire variable domain, with the rest obtained from reference TRBV15 and TRBJ1-4, is as follows: DAMVIQNPRYQVTQFGKPVTLSCSQTLNHNVMYWYQQKSSQAPKLLFHYYDKDFNNEADTPDNFQSRRPNTSFCFLDIRSPGLGDTAMYLCATSRPGLRGGAEKLFFGSGTQLSVL.

This clonotype showed up many times. V usage is TRBV12-3 or TRBV12-4 and J usage is TRBJ1-3; D gene ambiguous. Trimming stripped 0 bases from V and 1 base from J, with 4 bases between. The CDR3 extends over 14 amino acids. CDR3 nucleotides: TGTGCCAGCAGTTTAGCGATTTCTGGAAACACCATATATTTT. Amino acid sequence: CASSLAISGNTIYF.

At least ten counts were recorded for this clonotype. V gene TRBV5-4 combines with J gene TRBJ1-1; D not certain. Trimming cost V 0 bases and J 7 bases, with 7 bases left between them. Germline V gives CDR1 SGHNT, CDR2 YYREEE (reference sequence). This CDR3 contains 12 residues. CDR3 bases: TGTGCCAGCAGCTTGGCTGGCCTTGAAGCTTTCTTT. Its protein is CASSLAGLEAFF.

Of note for this clonotype: A far larger clone is one nucleotide away, so this likely arose from a read error. The chain couples TRBV7-2 to TRBJ1-2; no clear D. The CDR3 totals 14 residues. Trimming took off 8 bases at V and 6 bases at J, with 19 bases between the two ends. Germline V gene lookup returns CDR1 SGHTA and CDR2 FQGNSA. CDR3 DNA: TGTGCCAGCGGCCCCCTCCGATCGCGGAATGGCTACACCTTC. Translating it yields CASGPLRSRNGYTF.

Ten or more counts support this clonotype. The chain has TRBV15 and TRBJ1-5, with a weak D call TRBD1 (5 bases). The CDR3 has 15 amino acids. Trimming took 2 bases from V and 0 from J, leaving 8 bases between them. The V gene's germline CDR1 is LNHNV and CDR2 YYDKDF (reference sequence). This CDR3 reads CATSRHQGSNQPQHF. CDR3 DNA: TGTGCCACCAGCAGACATCAGGGTAGCAATCAGCCCCAGCATTTT.

This clonotype was counted many times. The rearrangement uses TRBV6-1 and TRBJ2-7, with TRBD1 matching 9 bases. Germline loops: CDR1 MNHNS, CDR2 SASEGT. This CDR3 is 15 amino acids long. V gave up 6 bases and J gave up 3 bases; unmatched junction bases: 9. For the CDR3, the DNA is TGTGCCAGCAGCTCGTCCGGGACAGGGCTCTACGAGCAGTACTTC. It codes for CASSSSGTGLYEQYF.

This clonotype was recorded at least ten times. This chain uses TRBV10-2 with TRBJ2-7; D gene ambiguous. The CDR3 has 12 residues. In germline, CDR1 is WSHSY, CDR2 SAAADI. Between the trimmed V and J ends, which lost 2 bases and 6 bases, there was a span of 8 bases. CDR3 nucleotides: TGCGCCAGCAGTGAGAATCCCGGCGAGCAGTACTTC. It encodes CASSENPGEQYF.

As concerns this clonotype: With a much larger clone just one base away, this may be a read error. This rearrangement joins TRBV20-1 to TRBJ2-7, with 10 bases that match TRBD2. V lost 0 bases to trimming and J lost 4 bases; unmatched junction nucleotides: 9. The CDR3 spans 16 residues. Germline values: CDR1 DFQATT, CDR2 SNEGSKA (reference sequence). The CDR3 nucleotides read TGCAGTGCTAGAGACCTTCTAGCGGGGGTGTCTTACGAGCAGTACTTC. Translation gives CSARDLLAGVSYEQYF.

This clonotype occurred a few times. The chain couples TRBV27 to TRBJ2-4, with a tentative D call TRBD2 (7 bases). Germline lookup yields CDR1 MNHEY and CDR2 SMNVEV (reference sequence). V was trimmed by 5 bases and J by 9 bases, leaving 17 bases between them. The CDR3 spans 14 residues. The CDR3 coding sequence is TGTGCCAGCAGTCCTCGGGGGGCAGGGTTCATTCAGTACTTC. Protein: CASSPRGAGFIQYF.

Comment on this clonotype: Germline is not matched at one junction end, which may reflect a read error. The chain couples TRBV4-2 to TRBJ2-7, with D possibly matching TRBD1 (5 bases). The germline gives CDR1 LGHNA, CDR2 YNFKEQ. The CDR3 covers 16 residues. CDR3 amino acids: CASGQDQGLPNYEQYF. Here the CDR3 DNA reads TGTGCCAGCGGCCAAGATCAGGGCCTACCCAACTACGAGCAGTACTTC.

This clonotype came up a few times. The chain is built from TRBV2 and TRBJ1-3; the D is unclear. From germline, CDR1 is SNHLY and CDR2 FYNNEI. CDR3 length equals 11 residues. V gave up 8 bases and J gave up 7 bases, with 9 bases separating them. CDR3 DNA sequence: TGTGCCAGCTTTGGAGGGAACACCATATATTTT. Protein: CASFGGNTIYF.

This clonotype was counted between two and nine times. This could be a read error, since a much larger clone is one nucleotide away. This chain joins TRBV20-1 and TRBJ2-7, with 7 bases identical to TRBD1. V trimming: 5 bases; J trimming: 2 bases; junction bases outside the gene matches: 12. CDR1 DFQATT and CDR2 SNEGSKA come from the germline V gene (reference sequence). This CDR3 comprises 15 residues. In DNA form, the CDR3 reads TGCAGTGCTGGACATTGGGACAGTCGCACCTACGAGCAGTACTTC. Protein: CSAGHWDSRTYEQYF.